The 11 T cell receptor beta chains in this list originate from one sample, sequenced in a study of naive and memory T cell subsets. Study findings and constraints: A few larger clonotypes appeared in naive repertoires, especially CD8, possibly memory cells re-expressing CD45RA.

These receptors have no identified antigens. An equimolar mix of two oligonucleotides served as the beta constant-region primer for TRBC1 and TRBC2. Four rounds of PCR amplified the ligated cDNA using nested alpha and beta constant-region primers plus SP2. TCRdb re-called the UMI-ligation and nested PCR reads through MiXCR, storing one row per CDR3 protein. Here the sample spans over 110,000 distinct CDR3 sequences, about 20% being singletons. The sample comprised naive CD8+ T cells from blood. These receptors originate from a human donor in good health.

This clonotype has at least ten counts. The rearrangement joins TRBV6-2 or TRBV6-3 to TRBJ2-5, with TRBD2 matching over 7 bases. This CDR3 is 14 amino acids long. CDR1 is MNHEY and CDR2 is SVGEGT in the germline V gene. The trim removed 0 bases at V and 4 bases at J, leaving 2 bases unmatched. The CDR3 loop is CASSYSTSAETQYF. Written as DNA, the CDR3 is TGTGCCAGCAGTTACTCTACTAGCGCAGAGACCCAGTACTTC.

The sample holds a few counts of this clonotype. This chain links TRBV20-1 with TRBJ1-1; 7 positions match TRBD1. V was pared by 3 bases and J by 1 base, with 11 bases of the junction left unmatched. CDR1 is DFQATT, CDR2 SNEGSKA, per germline (reference sequence). The CDR3 loop spans 16 amino acids. The CDR3 loop reads CSASFPLGQANTEAFF. The CDR3 nucleotides read TGCAGTGCTAGTTTCCCCCTCGGACAGGCGAACACTGAAGCTTTCTTT.

The chain combines TRBV12-5 with TRBJ2-7; D is unresolved. The germline CDR1 and CDR2 sequences are LGHNT and FRNRAP. Trimming took 1 base from V and 6 from J, leaving 4 bases between them. CDR3 size: 11 residues. In nucleotides, the CDR3 is TGTGCTAGTGGTTTGGGTACCGAGCAGTACTTC. Translation: CASGLGTEQYF.

The chain couples TRBV6-2 or TRBV6-3 to TRBJ2-7, with 8 bases fitting TRBD1. Trimming took 5 bases from V and 4 from J; bases not matched to a gene: 7. The CDR3 covers 14 residues. Germline V gene sequence: CDR1 MNHEY, CDR2 SVGEGT. In nucleotides, the CDR3 is TGTGCCAGCAGTACCGGACAGGGTTGGTACGAGCAGTACTTC. Its translation is CASSTGQGWYEQYF.

This clonotype was counted between two and nine times. The V call is TRBV7-2, the J call TRBJ1-1; TRBD1 aligns across 8 bases. With V trimmed by 5 bases and J by 4 bases, 6 bases remained unmatched. CDR1 and CDR2 (germline): SGHTA, FQGNSA. The CDR3 has 14 amino acids. CDR3 residues: CASSPGGWGTEAFF. The DNA of the CDR3 is TGTGCCAGCAGCCCAGGGGGCTGGGGCACTGAAGCTTTCTTT.

In its sample, this clonotype was seen a few times. This rearrangement joins TRBV29-1 to TRBJ2-2; a possible D gene is TRBD1 (5 bases). Germline V CDR1 and CDR2: SQVTM, ANQGSEA. The V and J ends lost 4 bases and 1 base respectively, with 10 bases between them. This CDR3 comprises 14 residues. CDR3 DNA: TGCAGCGTTGGTGTTAGGGGGAACACCGGGGAGCTGTTTTTT. Protein: CSVGVRGNTGELFF.

CDR3 amino acids: CASRPENTGELFF. DNA of the CDR3: TGTGCCAGCAGGCCCGAGAACACCGGGGAGCTGTTTTTT. The chain employs TRBV14 and TRBJ2-2; D is uncertain. CDR1 is SGHDN, CDR2 FVKESK, per germline. The CDR3 loop spans 13 amino acids. V was cut by 6 bases and J by 1 base, with 6 bases left in between.

The rearrangement links TRBV7-2 to TRBJ2-1; D possibly corresponds to TRBD2 (6 bases). Germline values: CDR1 SGHTA, CDR2 FQGNSA. This CDR3 is 17 amino acids long. The V and J ends lost 1 base and 3 bases respectively, with 16 bases between them. DNA of the CDR3: TGTGCCAGCAGCTTAGAGACGGCGGGACTTTACTACAATGAGCAGTTCTTC. Translated, it gives CASSLETAGLYYNEQFF.

The chain uses TRBV9 and TRBJ2-2, with 8 bases lining up with TRBD2. The CDR3 spans 15 residues. CDR1 is SGDLS, CDR2 YYNGEE, per germline. The ends lost 2 bases at V and 0 bases at J; junction bases unmatched: 0. The CDR3 region is CASSVSGTNTGELFF. For the CDR3, the DNA is TGTGCCAGCAGCGTTAGCGGGACGAACACCGGGGAGCTGTTTTTT. Full variable domain (remainder filled in from reference TRBV9 and TRBJ2-2): DSGVTQTPKHLITATGQRVTLRCSPRSGDLSVYWYQQSLDQGLQFLIQYYNGEERAKGNILERFSAQQFPDLHSELNLSSLELGDSALYFCASSVSGTNTGELFFGEGSRLTVL.

There are a few counts of this clonotype. The chain recombines TRBV20-1 with TRBJ2-7, with 7 bases that match TRBD1. The junction had 4 bases not matched to a gene; V was cut back by 5 bases and J by 3 bases. The CDR3 runs to 12 residues. Germline CDR1 DFQATT, CDR2 SNEGSKA (reference sequence). The DNA for the CDR3 is TGCAGTGCTCCGACAGGGTACTACGAGCAGTACTTC. Translation: CSAPTGYYEQYF.

This clonotype was recorded a few times. This chain joins TRBV7-9 and TRBJ2-7, with D possibly being TRBD2 (5 bases). Germline V gene sequence: CDR1 SEHNR, CDR2 FQNEAQ (reference sequence). The germline V and J ends were trimmed by 4 bases and 0 bases, with 7 bases remaining between them. CDR3 length equals 13 residues. The chain's CDR3 is CASSWESSYEQYF. CDR3 coding DNA: TGTGCCAGCAGCTGGGAGTCCTCCTACGAGCAGTACTTC.